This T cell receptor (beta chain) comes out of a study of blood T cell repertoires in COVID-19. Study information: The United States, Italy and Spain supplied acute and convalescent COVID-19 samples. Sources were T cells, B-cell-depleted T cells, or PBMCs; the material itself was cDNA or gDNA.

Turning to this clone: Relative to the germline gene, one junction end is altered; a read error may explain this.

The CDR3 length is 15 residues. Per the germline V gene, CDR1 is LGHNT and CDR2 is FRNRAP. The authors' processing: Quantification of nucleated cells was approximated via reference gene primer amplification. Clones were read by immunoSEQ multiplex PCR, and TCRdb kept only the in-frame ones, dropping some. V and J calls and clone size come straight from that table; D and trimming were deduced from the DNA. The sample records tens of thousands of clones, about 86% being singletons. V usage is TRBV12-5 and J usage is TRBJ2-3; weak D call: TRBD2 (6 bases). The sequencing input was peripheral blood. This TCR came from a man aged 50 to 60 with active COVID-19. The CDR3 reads CASGLDGSRTDTQYF. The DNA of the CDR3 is TGTGCTAGTGGTTTAGACGGGAGCCGCACCGATACGCAGTATTTT.